The 8 T cell receptor beta chains reported below all come from one sample, sequenced in a study of response to subunit inactivated influenza vaccine. TCRdb itself ran the RT-PCR reads through MiXCR, one entry per CDR3 protein. Altogether about 570,000 distinct CDR3 sequences are present, approximately 10% being singletons, with the ten largest covering approximately 11%. These same data were also listed under a study on T cells expressing NK-cell markers. From that paper: Scientists made TCR beta cDNA using 5'RACE template switching with UMIs.

Sequencing was performed on PBMCs from blood, taken on the day of vaccination. The receptors originated from a man aged 45 to 65 who received an inactivated influenza vaccine.

This clonotype was detected only a few times. CDR3 region: CASSKGLGIGEQYF. The CDR3 nucleotides are TGTGCCAGCAGTAAGGGACTAGGCATTGGAGAGCAGTACTTC. The chain carries TRBV7-9 and TRBJ2-7; 8 bases match TRBD2. Trimming took 6 bases from V and 7 from J; bases not matched to a gene: 11. Germline values: CDR1 SEHNR, CDR2 FQNEAQ (reference sequence). The CDR3 loop spans 14 amino acids.

The gene calls are TRBV7-9 and TRBJ2-7; tentatively, D is TRBD1 (5 bases). V gave up 5 bases and J gave up 2 bases, with 19 bases separating them. The length of the CDR3 is 16 residues. Germline assignment: CDR1 SEHNR and CDR2 FQNEAQ (reference sequence). CDR3 sequence (DNA): TGTGCCAGCAGCCCCTCAAGGCAGGGCCTTACCTACGAGCAGTACTTC. Translated, it gives CASSPSRQGLTYEQYF.

The table lists this clonotype with a few counts. The rearrangement joins TRBV11-1 to TRBJ2-3; no definite D call. This CDR3 has 13 residues. The V gene lost 5 bases and the J gene lost 5 bases, with 11 bases spanning the gap. The germline V gene has CDR1 SGHAT and CDR2 FQDESV (reference sequence). CDR3 nucleotide sequence: TGTGCCAGCAGCAGTACCACGGGAGATACGCAGTATTTT. Its protein product is CASSSTTGDTQYF.

A few counts support this clonotype. The gene calls are TRBV4-2 and TRBJ2-5; TRBD2 matches 12 bases. Germline V gene data show CDR1 as LGHNA and CDR2 as YNFKEQ. The CDR3 contains 17 residues. Losses at the gene ends were 0 bases for V and 3 bases for J; bases not matched to a gene: 5. CDR3 in amino acids: CASSQDPGLAGEETQYF. The CDR3 bases are TGTGCCAGCAGCCAAGACCCGGGACTAGCGGGTGAAGAGACCCAGTACTTC.

The chain combines TRBV5-1 with TRBJ2-2; TRBD2 might be the D (6 bases). CDR3 length: 18 amino acids. Germline V gene lookup returns CDR1 SGHRS and CDR2 YFSETQ. V was shortened by 1 base and J by 5 bases, with 21 bases between the two germline ends. Here the CDR3 reads CASSLNFGTLAGTGELFF. The CDR3, as DNA: TGCGCCAGCAGCTTGAATTTCGGGACCCTTGCGGGGACCGGGGAGCTGTTTTTT.

V and J are TRBV29-1 and TRBJ1-2; D gene uncertain. The V and J ends lost 4 bases and 4 bases respectively, with 13 bases between them. The CDR3 contains 13 residues. CDR1 and CDR2 (germline): SQVTM, ANQGSEA. In nucleotides, the CDR3 is TGCAGCGTTGGAGGAGGTGCCCCCTATGGCTACACCTTC. Translated: CSVGGGAPYGYTF.

This chain connects TRBV6-2 or TRBV6-3 to TRBJ2-4, with D possibly TRBD2 on 6 matching bases. The CDR3 covers 13 residues. Germline V CDR1 and CDR2: MNHEY, SVGEGT. V was pared by 6 bases and J by 6 bases, with 12 bases between. The CDR3 DNA follows: TGTGCCAGCAGAGGAACTAGCTCAAACATTCAGTACTTC. This codes for CASRGTSSNIQYF.

This clonotype was observed at least ten times. The chain employs TRBV5-1 and TRBJ2-3; D remains unclear. Trimming took off 2 bases at V and 3 bases at J, with 4 bases between the two ends. This CDR3 region has 12 residues. Germline V gene sequence: CDR1 SGHRS, CDR2 YFSETQ. CDR3 amino acids: CASSFTTDTQYF. The CDR3 DNA follows: TGCGCCAGCAGCTTTACTACAGATACGCAGTATTTT.